The rows below give T cell receptor beta chains drawn from one sample of a study of T cells after yellow fever vaccination. TCRdb called the 5' RACE reads again in MiXCR, with one record for every CDR3 protein. The table records 600,000 to 750,000 distinct CDR3 sequences, 9% to 15% of them present only once. The sequencing used PBMCs, collected on the day of the yellow fever booster vaccination. The receptors stem from a man younger than 40 who received the YFV17D yellow fever vaccine. Both conserved end residues are part of each CDR3. The order of the fields is clone size, CDR3 length, J gene, D gene, V gene, CDR3 DNA, CDR3 protein. D genes are given only for firm matches. Size tells how often a clone was seen (once, few, many) or the class of an expanded clone, and some rows leave it out.

. | 11 | TRBJ2-2 | . | TRBV7-9 | TGTGCCACTGGGACGACCGGGGAGCTGTTTTTT | CATGTTGELFF
few | 14 | TRBJ2-5 | . | TRBV29-1 | TGCAGCGTTCGGGGGACGGCCGTCGGGGAGACCCAGTACTTC | CSVRGTAVGETQYF
few | 15 | TRBJ2-3 | TRBD1 | TRBV29-1 | TGCAGCGTTGAAGACAGGGACAGGGCCACAGATACGCAGTATTTT | CSVEDRDRATDTQYF
. | 15 | TRBJ2-7 | TRBD2 | TRBV20-1 | TGCAGTGCTAGAGAGGCGGCTAGCGGGAGCTTCGAGCAGTACTTC | CSAREAASGSFEQYF
few | 12 | TRBJ2-3 | . | TRBV7-2 | TGTGCCAGCAGCTTAGACGGTCATACGCAGTATTTT | CASSLDGHTQYF
once | 14 | TRBJ1-5 | . | TRBV20-1 | TGCAGTGCTAGGAGGGGGACTAGGAGCCAGCCCCAGCATTTT | CSARRGTRSQPQHF
. | 11 | TRBJ1-3 | . | TRBV30 | TGTGCCTGGAGTGGTGGAAACACCATATATTTT | CAWSGGNTIYF
. | 13 | TRBJ2-3 | . | TRBV9 | TGTGCCAGCAGCGTCTCCGGAGGAGATACGCAGTATTTT | CASSVSGGDTQYF
. | 15 | TRBJ2-3 | TRBD2 | TRBV28 | TGTGCCAGCAGCATTACTAGCGGGAGGACAGATACGCAGTATTTT | CASSITSGRTDTQYF
few | 19 | TRBJ2-1 | TRBD2 | TRBV5-4 | TGTGCCAGCAGCTTGGATGTAGCGGGAGGCCTTCAACGGATCAATGAGCAGTTCTTC | CASSLDVAGGLQRINEQFF
few | 15 | TRBJ2-7 | . | TRBV29-1 | TGCAGCGTCGAAAAAGAGACAATCTCCTCGGGGGAGCAGTACTTC | CSVEKETISSGEQYF
. | 16 | TRBJ2-1 | TRBD2 | TRBV11-2 | TGTGCCAGCAGCCCCTGGACTAGCGGGAGTCTAAATGAGCAGTTCTTC | CASSPWTSGSLNEQFF
. | 16 | TRBJ2-3 | TRBD1 | TRBV5-1 | TGCGCCAGCAGCTTGTCGAGGGACAGACTCACAGATACGCAGTATTTT | CASSLSRDRLTDTQYF
once | 16 | TRBJ2-7 | TRBD2 | TRBV20-1 | TGCTGTGCTGGGGGGGGGATAGCGGGAGTAACCTACGAGCAGTACTTC | CCAGGGIAGVTYEQYF
. | 17 | TRBJ2-1 | TRBD2 | TRBV20-1 | TGCTGTGCTAGAGACTCTAGCGGGTTGCAACACTACAATGAGCAGTTCTTC | CCARDSSGLQHYNEQFF
. | 13 | TRBJ1-2 | TRBD1 | TRBV7-2 | TGTGCCAGCAGGGCAGGGGGGCACTATGGCTACACCTTC | CASRAGGHYGYTF
. | 15 | TRBJ2-1 | TRBD2 | TRBV20-1 | TGCAGTGCTAGAGATCCGGCGGGGGGCTACAATGAGCAGTTCTTC | CSARDPAGGYNEQFF
few | 13 | TRBJ1-4 | . | TRBV30 | TGTGCCTGGGGAGGACAGACTAATGAAAAACTGTTTTTT | CAWGGQTNEKLFF
few | 17 | TRBJ2-7 | TRBD2 | TRBV4-3 | TGCGCCAGCAGCCAAGATTCGGCCCCCAGCGGGAACTACGAGCAGTACTTC | CASSQDSAPSGNYEQYF
. | 12 | TRBJ2-7 | TRBD1 | TRBV30 | TGTGCCTGGACGGGACAGGGCTACGAGCAGTACTTC | CAWTGQGYEQYF
few | 12 | TRBJ1-2 | . | TRBV7-2 | TGTGCCAGCAGCTTAGGGGCCCGGGGCTACACCTTC | CASSLGARGYTF
. | 15 | TRBJ2-1 | TRBD1 | TRBV7-2 | TGTGCCAGCAGCTTGGGGACAGGGGGTGGGGTTGAGCAGTTCTTC | CASSLGTGGGVEQFF
. | 16 | TRBJ2-5 | TRBD2 | TRBV11-2 | TGTGCCAGCAGCTTACGGGTAGCGGGAGGTGCAGAGACCCAGTACTTC | CASSLRVAGGAETQYF
. | 13 | TRBJ2-2 | . | TRBV27 | TGTGCCAGCACCGGACTCCTCACCGGGGAGCTGTTTTTT | CASTGLLTGELFF
few | 14 | TRBJ2-1 | TRBD1 | TRBV7-2 | TGTGCCAGCAGCTTAATACAGGGGGTTAATGAGCAGTTCTTC | CASSLIQGVNEQFF
few | 15 | TRBJ2-7 | . | TRBV27 | TGTGCCAGCAGTCCCAAGTGGCCCGCCTTCTACGAGCAGTACTTC | CASSPKWPAFYEQYF
few | 22 | TRBJ2-1 | TRBD2 | TRBV12-3/TRBV12-4 | TGTGCCAGCAGTTTAACCGTGGGAGCTAGCGGGAGAGGTGGGTACTCCTACAATGAGCAGTTCTTC | CASSLTVGASGRGGYSYNEQFF
few | 13 | TRBJ2-7 | TRBD2 | TRBV10-3 | TGTGCCATCAGCGGACTAGCGGGTTACGAGCAGTACTTC | CAISGLAGYEQYF
few | 16 | TRBJ2-2 | TRBD1 | TRBV7-2 | TGTGCCAGCAGCCTAGGGGACAGGGTACTTACCGGGGAGCTGTTTTTT | CASSLGDRVLTGELFF
few | 14 | TRBJ2-7 | . | TRBV12-3/TRBV12-4 | TGTGCCAGCACCGAATTGCAGGGAATCCACGAGCAGTACTTC | CASTELQGIHEQYF
. | 15 | TRBJ1-5 | . | TRBV7-8 | TGTGCCAGCAGCCTAACAGTTTATAGCAATCAGCCCCAGCATTTT | CASSLTVYSNQPQHF
. | 13 | TRBJ2-1 | . | TRBV6-5 | TGTGCCAGCAGTCAACTCGCCAGGCCTGAGCAGTTCTTC | CASSQLARPEQFF
few | 13 | TRBJ2-1 | . | TRBV11-2 | TGTGCCAGCACCGGGGGCTTATACAATGAGCAGTTCTTC | CASTGGLYNEQFF
. | 15 | TRBJ1-3 | . | TRBV20-1 | TGCAGTGCTAGCCCCCACGGCTCCTCTGGAAACACCATATATTTT | CSASPHGSSGNTIYF
once | 16 | TRBJ2-1 | TRBD2 | TRBV18 | TGTGCCAGCTCCTTTGGGACTAGCCATTCCTACAATGAGCAGTTCTTC | CASSFGTSHSYNEQFF
few | 15 | TRBJ2-3 | TRBD2 | TRBV6-2/TRBV6-3 | TGTGCCAGCAGTTCCGGACTAGCGGGAGGGGTTACGCAGTATTTT | CASSSGLAGGVTQYF
. | 15 | TRBJ2-5 | . | TRBV7-9 | TGTGCCAGCAGCCCAGGGGCCCCTAGGTTGGAGACCCAGTACTTC | CASSPGAPRLETQYF
. | 12 | TRBJ2-1 | . | TRBV7-9 | TGTGCCAGCAGCTTAGTACAGGATGAGCAGTTCTTC | CASSLVQDEQFF
. | 15 | TRBJ2-5 | TRBD2 | TRBV5-1 | TGCGCCAGCAGCTGGGGACTAGCGGGACAAGAGACCCAGTACTTC | CASSWGLAGQETQYF
few | 15 | TRBJ2-7 | TRBD2 | TRBV6-5 | TGTGCCAGCAGTTACGACGCGGGAGGGGGGTACGAGCAGTACTTC | CASSYDAGGGYEQYF
few | 12 | TRBJ2-1 | . | TRBV27 | TGTGCCAGCATGACGGGGGCGGGTGAGCAGTTCTTC | CASMTGAGEQFF
. | 16 | TRBJ2-1 | TRBD2 | TRBV24-1 | TGTGCCACCAGTGCCTCGGGGACTAGCGGGAGCAATGAGCAGTTCTTC | CATSASGTSGSNEQFF
. | 15 | TRBJ2-2 | TRBD1 | TRBV20-1 | TGCAGTGCTGGCACAGGGGGCGCTTTAAACGGGGAGCTGTTTTTT | CSAGTGGALNGELFF
few | 15 | TRBJ1-1 | . | TRBV7-2 | TGTGCCGAAACATCGCCCGGGGGCTTGAACACTGAAGCTTTCTTT | CAETSPGGLNTEAFF
many | 15 | TRBJ2-1 | TRBD2 | TRBV24-1 | TGTGCCACCAGCCCCGGGACTAGTAATAACAATGAGCAGTTCTTC | CATSPGTSNNNEQFF
. | 15 | TRBJ2-1 | TRBD2 | TRBV18 | TGTGCCAGCTCACCAAGCAGCGGGAGATACAATGAGCAGTTCTTC | CASSPSSGRYNEQFF
. | 15 | TRBJ2-7 | TRBD1 | TRBV10-2 | TGCGCCAGCCTCGATCTTCAGGGGGCAGTATACGAGCAGTACTTC | CASLDLQGAVYEQYF
. | 15 | TRBJ2-1 | . | TRBV5-1 | TGCGCCAGCAGCAGGGGGGAAGGGAGGTACAATGAGCAGTTCTTC | CASSRGEGRYNEQFF
. | 11 | TRBJ2-7 | . | TRBV30 | TGTGCCTGGAGTCCCGGGATTGAGCAGTACTTC | CAWSPGIEQYF
few | 15 | TRBJ2-2 | TRBD2 | TRBV5-1 | TGCGCCAGCAGCCTAGCGGGAGCTGACACCGGGGAGCTGTTTTTT | CASSLAGADTGELFF
few | 14 | TRBJ1-1 | . | TRBV6-2/TRBV6-3 | TGTGCCAGCAGTTACCAGGGGTTGAACACTGAAGCTTTCTTT | CASSYQGLNTEAFF
. | 15 | TRBJ2-1 | TRBD2 | TRBV5-1 | TGCGCCAGCAGCCCGGGTGGCGGGAGCCCCTCTGAGCAGTTCTTC | CASSPGGGSPSEQFF
many | 10 | TRBJ1-6 | TRBD1 | TRBV28 | TGTGCCAGCGGGACAGCATATCGATACTTT | CASGTAYRYF
few | 13 | TRBJ2-5 | . | TRBV20-1 | TGCAGTGCTACCAGGACGTCGCAAGAGACCCAGTACTTC | CSATRTSQETQYF
few | 14 | TRBJ2-3 | TRBD2 | TRBV6-1 | TGTGCCAGCAGCATAGCGGGGGATGTAGATACGCAGTATTTT | CASSIAGDVDTQYF
few | 16 | TRBJ2-1 | TRBD2 | TRBV7-2 | TGTGCCAGCAGCTTAGTGAGCGGGGGATCCTACAATGAGCAGTTCTTC | CASSLVSGGSYNEQFF
. | 15 | TRBJ2-7 | TRBD2 | TRBV7-2 | TGTGCCAGCAGCAAACAACCGGGACTAACCTACGAGCAGTACTTC | CASSKQPGLTYEQYF
. | 18 | TRBJ2-3 | TRBD2 | TRBV11-2 | TGTGCCAGCAGCTTAGTGACTAGCGGGAGGGTTGGAACAGATACGCAGTATTTT | CASSLVTSGRVGTDTQYF
. | 11 | TRBJ2-1 | TRBD1 | TRBV11-2 | TGTGCCAGCAGCACTCCCCGGGACAGATTCTTC | CASSTPRDRFF
. | 14 | TRBJ2-1 | . | TRBV28 | TGTGCCAGCAGTTCCCTTAGACAGGGAGGGGCGCAGTTCTTC | CASSSLRQGGAQFF